The 27 T cell receptor beta chains below were found in one sample sequenced in a study of identifying expanded T cells in peripheral blood (dated by TCRdb to between 2019 and 2020). To prepare the library, the immunoSEQ multiplex PCR assay was applied. Drawn from immuneACCESS, this table holds only the in-frame rearrangements with V and J called that TCRdb kept. Clones are partly lost; checked studies trace under half to an unresolved V gene and leave the rest unexplained. This sample is represented by more than 95,000 clones; about 80% of them were singletons. Roughly 3.3% of the sample comes from the top ten. Sequencing was carried out using blood. The receptors originated from a person aged 18 to 75 in good health.

V usage is TRBV18 and J usage is TRBJ1-1; 9 nucleotides agree with TRBD1. The germline gives CDR1 KGHSH, CDR2 LQKENI. With 4 bases clipped from V and 1 base from J, the junction kept 1 base outside the gene matches. The length of the CDR3 is 14 residues. The CDR3 loop is CASSLGQGNTEAFF. CDR3 DNA sequence: TGTGCCAGCTCACTGGGACAGGGGAACACTGAAGCTTTCTTT. Drawing the rest from reference TRBV18 and TRBJ1-1, the complete variable domain is NAGVMQNPRHLVRRRGQEARLRCSPMKGHSHVYWYRQLPEEGLKFMVYLQKENIIDESGMPKERFSAEFPKEGPSILRIQQVVRGDSAAYFCASSLGQGNTEAFFGQGTRLTVV.

The rearrangement uses TRBV25-1 and TRBJ2-7; 9 bases agree with TRBD2. Trimming at V came to 4 bases and at J to 7 bases, leaving 11 bases not matched to a gene. CDR3 length: 15 residues. Germline V gene data show CDR1 as MGHDK and CDR2 as SYGVNS. The CDR3 protein is CASSGPQRGDGEQYF. The CDR3, as DNA: TGTGCCAGCAGTGGACCCCAGCGGGGGGACGGGGAGCAGTACTTC.

This chain links TRBV5-1 with TRBJ1-1, with unresolved D. Germline-derived CDR1 and CDR2 are SGHRS and YFSETQ. The CDR3 runs 14 residues. Trimming pared 4 bases from V and 0 bases from J, leaving 10 bases between. The CDR3 DNA sequence: TGCGCCAGCAGCCAAGTGCTCATGAACACTGAAGCTTTCTTT. This gives the protein CASSQVLMNTEAFF.

V and J are TRBV5-1 and TRBJ2-5, with 7 bases matching TRBD1. The CDR3 length is 14 residues. The junction had 4 bases not matched to a gene; V was cut back by 0 bases and J by 5 bases. Germline assignment: CDR1 SGHRS and CDR2 YFSETQ. Here the CDR3 DNA reads TGCGCCAGCAGCTTGGAAGGGGGCCGGGAGACCCAGTACTTC. Protein sequence: CASSLEGGRETQYF.

This clone came up a few times. The V and J genes are TRBV2 and TRBJ1-2; no clear D gene. CDR3 size: 16 residues. Germline V gene sequence: CDR1 SNHLY, CDR2 FYNNEI. V lost 7 bases and J 7 bases, leaving 25 bases between the germline ends. This CDR3 reads CASTEDLVLQSSGYTF. CDR3 bases: TGTGCCAGCACCGAAGATCTTGTCTTGCAATCGAGTGGCTACACCTTC.

The J gene is TRBJ2-1, the V gene TRBV30, with D hard to call. The V and J ends lost 5 bases and 6 bases respectively, with 14 bases between them. Germline V gene data show CDR1 as GTSNPN and CDR2 as SVGIG (reference sequence). The length of the CDR3 is 13 residues. The CDR3: CAWSPLPGNEQFF. The CDR3 DNA is TGTGCCTGGTCGCCTTTACCCGGCAATGAGCAGTTCTTC.

The chain joins TRBV6-5 to TRBJ1-1; D is perhaps TRBD1 (6 bases). CDR3 length: 14 residues. Trimming cost V 3 bases and J 8 bases, with 16 bases left between them. Germline V gene data show CDR1 as MNHEY and CDR2 as SVGAGI. CDR3 residues: CASSYSGGADEAFF. The CDR3 DNA is TGTGCCAGCAGTTATAGTGGGGGGGCTGACGAAGCTTTCTTT.

The chain carries TRBV18 and TRBJ2-3, with 8 bases identical to TRBD1. The trim removed 4 bases at V and 2 bases at J, leaving 8 bases unmatched. This CDR3 has 16 residues. CDR1 and CDR2 from the germline V gene are KGHSH and LQKENI. CDR3 loop: CASSLKLDRDTDTQYF. The CDR3 coding sequence is TGTGCCAGCTCACTTAAACTGGACAGGGACACAGATACGCAGTATTTT.

V gene TRBV11-2 combines with J gene TRBJ2-3, with a tentative D call TRBD2 (5 bases). V lost 6 bases and J lost 0, with 10 bases in between. This CDR3 has 14 amino acids. Germline CDR1 reads SGHAT; CDR2 reads FQNNGV. CDR3 sequence reads: CASSYWESTDTQYF. The CDR3 DNA follows: TGTGCCAGCAGTTATTGGGAGAGCACAGATACGCAGTATTTT.

The V call is TRBV5-6, the J call TRBJ1-5; D might be TRBD1 (6 bases). The CDR3 length is 14 residues. V lost 2 bases to trimming and J lost 2 bases, with 8 bases between them. Per the germline V gene, CDR1 is SGHDT and CDR2 is YYEEEE. The CDR3 protein is CASSFQGRNQPQHF. The CDR3 DNA follows: TGTGCCAGCAGCTTCCAGGGGCGCAATCAGCCCCAGCATTTT.

The chain joins TRBV7-2 to TRBJ2-7; D is ambiguous. There are 14 residues in the CDR3. Germline loops: CDR1 SGHTA, CDR2 FQGNSA. Trimming shortened V by 6 bases and J by 1 base, and 13 bases separated the two germline ends. The DNA for the CDR3 is TGTGCCAGCAGACCTTCGACACTTTCCTACGAGCAGTACTTC. Protein product: CASRPSTLSYEQYF.

This rearrangement joins TRBV6-5 to TRBJ2-3; 8 nucleotides line up with TRBD1. V shed 4 bases, J shed 4 bases, and the junction held 4 bases outside the gene matches. Germline CDR1 and CDR2: MNHEY and SVGAGI. The CDR3 is 14 amino acids. The CDR3 protein is CASSWDRTADTQYF. In nucleotides, the CDR3 is TGTGCCAGCAGTTGGGACAGGACCGCAGATACGCAGTATTTT.

This clone was counted a single time. The chain uses TRBV6-4 and TRBJ2-3; D unclear. Per germline, CDR1 MRHNA and CDR2 SNTAGT. The CDR3 is 13 amino acids. The germline V and J ends were trimmed by 2 bases and 6 bases, with 9 bases remaining between them. The CDR3 sequence: CASSDRDGDTQYF. Written as DNA, the CDR3 is TGTGCCAGCAGTGACAGGGATGGCGATACGCAGTATTTT.

The V and J genes are TRBV29-1 and TRBJ1-2, with D unclear. The CDR3 extends over 15 amino acids. V gave up 3 bases and J gave up 2 bases, with 16 bases separating them. The germline CDR1 and CDR2 sequences are SQVTM and ANQGSEA. The CDR3 loop is CSVDLSQHPNYGYTF. CDR3 bases: TGCAGCGTTGATCTGTCCCAACACCCCAACTATGGCTACACCTTC.

The chain employs TRBV7-9 and TRBJ1-1, with unresolved D. V lost 5 bases, J lost 1 base, and 11 bases lay in between. CDR3 size: 14 residues. The germline gives CDR1 SEHNR, CDR2 FQNEAQ (reference sequence). The CDR3 is CASSVRGGNTEAFF. The CDR3 nucleotides read TGTGCCAGCAGCGTTCGTGGAGGGAACACTGAAGCTTTCTTT.

The genes are TRBV18 and TRBJ2-7, with D possibly being TRBD2 (5 bases). The V end lost 4 bases, the J end lost 3 bases, and 16 bases lay between the germline ends. This CDR3 spans 15 amino acids. Germline-derived CDR1 and CDR2 are KGHSH and LQKENI. The DNA of the CDR3 is TGTGCCAGCTCACGGGAGTCCAGGCCAAGCTACGAGCAGTACTTC. Its translation: CASSRESRPSYEQYF.

The chain carries TRBV6-1 and TRBJ1-6, with TRBD1 matching over 8 bases. Germline CDR1 is MNHNS and CDR2 is SASEGT. With V trimmed by 0 bases and J by 13 bases, 8 bases remained unmatched. The CDR3 consists of 15 residues. The CDR3 is CASSEATDRADPLHF. The CDR3, as DNA: TGTGCCAGCAGTGAAGCGACGGACAGGGCAGACCCCCTCCACTTT.

The chain has TRBV10-1 and TRBJ2-3; D gene uncertain. The germline gives CDR1 WNHNN, CDR2 SYGVQD (reference sequence). The CDR3 is 13 residues long. CDR3 nucleotides: TGCGCGCCAGCTGTAATTAGCACAGATACGCAGTATTTT. This gives the protein CAPAVISTDTQYF.

This clone was observed a few times. V usage is TRBV6-4 and J usage is TRBJ2-3; weak D call: TRBD1 (6 bases). The CDR3 loop spans 12 amino acids. V lost 6 bases, J lost 5 bases, and 9 bases lay in between. Germline CDR1 and CDR2: MRHNA and SNTAGT. In nucleotides, the CDR3 is TGTGCCAGCAGGGACAGTGGAGATACGCAGTATTTT. It specifies CASRDSGDTQYF.

The chain is built from TRBV5-6 and TRBJ2-1; the match to TRBD2 covers 8 bases. Trimming at V came to 1 base and at J to 2 bases, leaving 8 bases not matched to a gene. CDR3 length: 17 residues. Germline lookup yields CDR1 SGHDT and CDR2 YYEEEE. The CDR3, as DNA: TGTGCCAGCAGCTTGTGGCGAGTAGCGGGGCCCTACAATGAGCAGTTCTTC. Translating gives CASSLWRVAGPYNEQFF.

This chain connects TRBV7-8 to TRBJ1-6, with a tentative D call TRBD1 (6 bases). V dropped 1 base and J dropped 7 bases, with 20 bases sitting between them. The CDR3 has 18 residues. CDR1 and CDR2 from the germline V gene are SGHVS and FQNEAQ. The CDR3 region is CASSLESVVRGGNSPLHF. As DNA, the CDR3 is TGTGCCAGCAGCTTAGAATCGGTCGTCAGGGGAGGAAATTCACCCCTCCACTTT.

This chain links TRBV5-5 with TRBJ2-7; possibly TRBD1 or TRBD2 for D (7 bases each). Germline V gene sequence: CDR1 SGHKS, CDR2 YYEKEE (reference sequence). Between the trimmed V and J ends, which lost 0 bases and 0 bases, there was a span of 13 bases. CDR3 length equals 16 residues. The CDR3 DNA follows: TGTGCCAGCAGCTTGGCCGGGGGGACAGACTCCTACGAGCAGTACTTC. It encodes CASSLAGGTDSYEQYF.

The rearrangement joins TRBV25-1 to TRBJ2-1; no firm D call. Germline CDR1 reads MGHDK; CDR2 reads SYGVNS. CDR3 length: 11 amino acids. CDR3 in amino acids: CSVGSYNEQFF. CDR3 DNA sequence: TGTTCTGTGGGCTCCTACAATGAGCAGTTCTTC.

The chain carries TRBV15 and TRBJ1-5; D gene ambiguous. The CDR3 consists of 14 residues. Trimming removed 4 bases from V and 6 bases from J, with 13 bases in between. Germline V gene sequence: CDR1 LNHNV, CDR2 YYDKDF (reference sequence). CDR3 DNA: TGTGCCACCAGCATTGAGGGTGTAAGTCAGCCCCAGCATTTT. This gives the protein CATSIEGVSQPQHF.

V is TRBV14 and J is TRBJ1-2; D perhaps matches TRBD1 (5 bases). CDR1 is SGHDN, CDR2 FVKESK, per germline. The CDR3 length is 14 residues. The V end lost 3 bases, the J end lost 7 bases, and 15 bases lay between the germline ends. CDR3 in amino acids: CASSQNLGVAGYTF. The DNA for the CDR3 is TGTGCCAGCAGCCAGAATTTAGGGGTAGCTGGCTACACCTTC.

The chain is built from TRBV5-6 and TRBJ1-5; D ambiguous. This CDR3 region has 15 residues. Per the germline V gene, CDR1 is SGHDT and CDR2 is YYEEEE. V lost 1 base and J 4 bases, leaving 12 bases between the germline ends. CDR3 protein: CASSLWTAPNQPQHF. The CDR3 nucleotides read TGTGCCAGCAGCTTGTGGACGGCCCCTAATCAGCCCCAGCATTTT. Supplemented by reference TRBV5-6 and TRBJ1-5, the full variable domain reads DAGVTQSPTHLIKTRGQQVTLRCSPKSGHDTVSWYQQALGQGPQFIFQYYEEEERQRGNFPDRFSGHQFPNYSSELNVNALLLGDSALYLCASSLWTAPNQPQHFGDGTRLSIL.

The chain joins TRBV7-6 to TRBJ1-2; 7 nucleotides agree with TRBD1. Per germline, CDR1 SGHVS and CDR2 FNYEAQ. CDR3 length: 16 residues. V dropped 5 bases and J dropped 7; count of bases not matched to a gene: 16. As DNA, the CDR3 is TGTGCCAGCAGCGCCGATCTGACAGGGCTAGGACGTGGCTACACCTTC. This translates into CASSADLTGLGRGYTF.